One sample yielded the 25 T cell receptor beta chains listed below, sequenced in a study of identical twins. A single record per CDR3 protein comes from TCRdb applying MiXCR to the 5' RACE reads. This sample has 600,000 to 850,000 distinct CDR3 sequences, with 18% found just once. In addition, the sample was reused for a study of T cells expressing NK-cell markers.

The sequenced material came from PBMCs. These receptor sequences come from a woman between 18 and 29 years old in good health.

This clonotype came up a few times. This sequence joins TRBV30 and TRBJ1-5; D is ambiguous. V shed 0 bases and J shed 3 bases, with 9 bases lying between them. Germline lookup yields CDR1 GTSNPN and CDR2 SVGIG (reference sequence). The CDR3 is 14 amino acids. The CDR3 here is CAWSVPITNQPQHF. The CDR3 DNA reads as TGTGCCTGGAGTGTACCCATCACCAATCAGCCCCAGCATTTT.

The rearrangement links TRBV30 to TRBJ2-4; D gene unclear. The CDR3 totals 16 residues. CDR1 GTSNPN and CDR2 SVGIG come from the germline V gene (reference sequence). Trimming cost V 0 bases and J 0 bases, with 12 bases left between them. The CDR3 DNA sequence: TGTGCCTGGAGTGTTTACAACGGTCTAGCCAAAAACATTCAGTACTTC. This translates into CAWSVYNGLAKNIQYF.

This chain connects TRBV24-1 to TRBJ2-7, with TRBD2 matching 12 bases. Trimming at V came to 5 bases and at J to 8 bases, leaving 12 bases not matched to a gene. The CDR3 extends over 16 amino acids. CDR1 is KGHDR, CDR2 SFDVKD, per germline. The CDR3 bases are TGTGCCACCAGTGCCGTGATGCGACTAGCGGGAGCAAAGCAGTACTTC. It encodes CATSAVMRLAGAKQYF.

The chain uses TRBV11-3 and TRBJ2-3; possibly TRBD2 for D (6 bases). This CDR3 spans 16 amino acids. From germline, CDR1 is SGHNT and CDR2 YENEEA. V was pared by 8 bases and J by 9 bases, with 27 bases between. The DNA for the CDR3 is TGTGCCAGCGCAATTAGTGGAAACCGGGGGACCGTAACGCAGTATTTT. Encoded protein: CASAISGNRGTVTQYF.

This clonotype was observed a handful of times. The rearrangement links TRBV7-9 to TRBJ2-7; TRBD1 or TRBD2 may be the D gene (6 bases each). CDR3 size: 15 residues. Germline V gene data show CDR1 as SEHNR and CDR2 as FQNEAQ (reference sequence). The V end lost 0 bases, the J end lost 6 bases, and 15 bases lay between the germline ends. The CDR3 DNA reads TGTGCCAGCAGCTTAGCCTTCTCCCCGGGGGCCGAGCAGTACTTC. Translation gives CASSLAFSPGAEQYF.

This rearrangement joins TRBV10-3 to TRBJ2-7; the D is unclear. Trimming stripped 2 bases from V and 5 bases from J, with 7 bases between. The germline V gene encodes CDR1 ENHRY and CDR2 SYGVKD. The CDR3 is 12 residues long. CDR3: CAISEPPNEQYF. In DNA form, the CDR3 reads TGTGCCATCAGTGAGCCCCCTAACGAGCAGTACTTC.

This chain links TRBV7-2 with TRBJ2-3; 8 nucleotides align to TRBD2. Germline trimming cut 0 bases from V and 2 bases from J; bases unmatched to any gene: 1. The CDR3 extends over 15 amino acids. From germline, CDR1 is SGHTA and CDR2 FQGNSA. The CDR3 loop reads CASSLASGNTDTQYF. DNA for the CDR3: TGTGCCAGCAGCTTAGCTAGCGGGAACACAGATACGCAGTATTTT.

This rearrangement joins TRBV20-1 to TRBJ1-1, with a weak D call TRBD1 (6 bases). Trimming cost V 2 bases and J 5 bases, with 18 bases left between them. From germline, CDR1 is DFQATT and CDR2 SNEGSKA (reference sequence). This CDR3 region has 15 residues. DNA for the CDR3: TGCAGTGCTAGATCCCGGGACACTGGGTGGACTGAAGCTTTCTTT. This codes for CSARSRDTGWTEAFF.

This rearrangement joins TRBV2 to TRBJ1-2, with D possibly matching TRBD1 (6 bases). The V gene lost 1 base and the J gene lost 7 bases, with 16 bases spanning the gap. Germline lookup yields CDR1 SNHLY and CDR2 FYNNEI. This CDR3 is 15 amino acids long. CDR3 bases: TGTGCCAGCAGTGAAGTGGCAGGGGAGGTTGGTGGCTACACCTTC. It is translated as CASSEVAGEVGGYTF.

This clonotype appeared a few times. J is TRBJ2-3 and V is TRBV5-1; 11 nucleotides agree with TRBD2. Germline CDR1 reads SGHRS; CDR2 reads YFSETQ. The CDR3 consists of 16 residues. Unmatched junction bases numbered 3, after V lost 0 bases and J lost 3 bases. The CDR3 DNA sequence: TGCGCCAGCAGCTTGGGAGCTAGCGGGGGGACAGATACGCAGTATTTT. The encoded protein is CASSLGASGGTDTQYF.

This clonotype was detected only a few times. This chain uses TRBV20-1 with TRBJ2-3; a possible D gene is TRBD1 (8 bases). Trimming left V 3 bases short and J 4 bases short, with 20 bases between. The germline V gene encodes CDR1 DFQATT and CDR2 SNEGSKA (reference sequence). The CDR3 totals 16 residues. The CDR3 DNA reads as TGCAGTGCTAGTCGGTACAGGGGGAGGGGTGCAGATACGCAGTATTTT. Translated: CSASRYRGRGADTQYF.

The chain has TRBV15 and TRBJ2-3; the D gene is possibly TRBD1 (6 bases). CDR3 length equals 16 residues. The germline CDR1 and CDR2 sequences are LNHNV and YYDKDF (reference sequence). V lost 0 bases and J lost 5, with 15 bases in between. This CDR3 reads CATSREGVGGGDTQYF. The CDR3 DNA reads as TGTGCCACCAGCAGAGAAGGCGTTGGGGGCGGAGATACGCAGTATTTT. Variable domain in full (rest from reference TRBV15 and TRBJ2-3): DAMVIQNPRYQVTQFGKPVTLSCSQTLNHNVMYWYQQKSSQAPKLLFHYYDKDFNNEADTPDNFQSRRPNTSFCFLDIRSPGLGDTAMYLCATSREGVGGGDTQYFGPGTRLTVL.

There are a few counts of this clonotype. The V and J genes are TRBV18 and TRBJ2-2; D gene ambiguous. CDR3 length equals 16 residues. V lost 0 bases to trimming and J lost 3 bases, with 11 bases between them. Germline values: CDR1 KGHSH, CDR2 LQKENI. The CDR3 spells CASSPPTTRDTGELFF. The CDR3 coding sequence is TGTGCCAGCTCACCACCGACGACTCGAGACACCGGGGAGCTGTTTTTT. Complete variable domain (other parts from reference TRBV18 and TRBJ2-2): NAGVMQNPRHLVRRRGQEARLRCSPMKGHSHVYWYRQLPEEGLKFMVYLQKENIIDESGMPKERFSAEFPKEGPSILRIQQVVRGDSAAYFCASSPPTTRDTGELFFGEGSRLTVL.

The V and J genes are TRBV29-1 and TRBJ1-3, with D uncertain. The V gene's germline CDR1 is SQVTM and CDR2 ANQGSEA. With 7 bases removed from V and 3 bases from J, the gap between germline ends came to 10 bases. The CDR3 is made up of 12 amino acids. In DNA, the CDR3 is TGCAGCGCTCCAATCGGTGGAAACACCATATATTTT. Translated: CSAPIGGNTIYF.

J is TRBJ2-7 and V is TRBV28, with 7 bases aligning to TRBD2. Per germline, CDR1 MDHEN and CDR2 SYDVKM. CDR3 length: 13 residues. The trim removed 7 bases at V and 5 bases at J, leaving 8 bases unmatched. The CDR3 DNA reads as TGTGCCAGCATATCCGCGACTAGCAACGAGCAGTACTTC. Residues: CASISATSNEQYF.

The chain uses TRBV12-3 or TRBV12-4 and TRBJ2-7, with 11 positions matching TRBD1. The V gene end was trimmed by 4 bases and the J gene end by 6 bases; junction bases not matched to a gene: 8. This CDR3 comprises 15 residues. DNA for the CDR3: TGTGCCAGCAGTTCTCCCGCGGACAGGGGGCGCGAGCAGTACTTC. Protein sequence: CASSSPADRGREQYF.

The chain links TRBV12-5 to TRBJ2-5; D may match TRBD1 or TRBD2 (5 bases each). Per the germline V gene, CDR1 is LGHNT and CDR2 is FRNRAP. The CDR3 has 14 amino acids. V was clipped by 5 bases and J by 5 bases, with 15 bases between them. The CDR3: CASGPEQGRETQYF. CDR3 nucleotides: TGTGCTAGTGGTCCGGAGCAGGGACGCGAGACCCAGTACTTC.

This clonotype was seen only once. The rearrangement joins TRBV7-6 to TRBJ2-2, with 7 bases fitting TRBD2. V lost 1 base to trimming and J lost 5 bases; unmatched junction nucleotides: 7. The CDR3 contains 16 residues. Per the germline V gene, CDR1 is SGHVS and CDR2 is FNYEAQ. Here the CDR3 reads CASSLGSAGVTGELFF. Written as DNA, the CDR3 is TGTGCCAGCAGCTTAGGTTCGGCGGGAGTTACCGGGGAGCTGTTTTTT.

This clonotype was counted between two and nine times. The chain carries TRBV11-2 and TRBJ2-1; 13 nucleotides agree with TRBD2. J gave up 7 bases and V 3 bases, and 9 bases lay outside the gene matches. CDR3 length: 17 residues. Germline values: CDR1 SGHAT, CDR2 FQNNGV. CDR3 loop: CASSFGRTSGSMNEQFF. Written as DNA, the CDR3 is TGTGCCAGCAGCTTTGGACGGACTAGCGGGAGCATGAATGAGCAGTTCTTC.

The rearrangement uses TRBV29-1 and TRBJ2-7; D may match TRBD1 or TRBD2 (5 bases each). Germline V gene lookup returns CDR1 SQVTM and CDR2 ANQGSEA. V was shortened by 7 bases and J by 9 bases, with 19 bases between the two germline ends. The length of the CDR3 is 12 residues. The CDR3 region has the DNA TGCAGCGCGCGCAGGGAGTTGGGTGGGCAGTACTTC. Translating it yields CSARRELGGQYF.

This clonotype was found a few times. The chain is built from TRBV20-1 and TRBJ1-2; D gene ambiguous. Germline assignment: CDR1 DFQATT and CDR2 SNEGSKA (reference sequence). V lost 0 bases, J lost 6 bases, and 14 bases lay in between. This CDR3 region has 14 residues. The CDR3 reads CSARDESDSHGYTF. The CDR3 DNA reads TGCAGTGCTAGAGATGAGTCGGACTCCCATGGCTACACCTTC.

The genes are TRBV29-1 and TRBJ2-1; the match to TRBD1 covers 9 bases. The length of the CDR3 is 13 residues. Germline V gene sequence: CDR1 SQVTM, CDR2 ANQGSEA. Trimming at V came to 4 bases and at J to 7 bases, leaving 5 bases not matched to a gene. The CDR3 region is CSVGGQGGNEQFF. As DNA, the CDR3 is TGCAGCGTTGGGGGACAGGGCGGTAATGAGCAGTTCTTC.

Only a few counts were recorded for this clonotype. The chain uses TRBV10-3 and TRBJ1-1; D is unclear. This CDR3 is 12 amino acids long. Germline V CDR1 and CDR2: ENHRY, SYGVKD. With 6 bases removed from V and 5 bases from J, the gap between germline ends came to 10 bases. The CDR3 coding sequence is TGTGCCATCAGGGCCCTGAGGACTGAAGCTTTCTTT. Residues: CAIRALRTEAFF.

The V call is TRBV12-3 or TRBV12-4, the J call TRBJ2-7; D is possibly TRBD1 or TRBD2 (6 bases each). CDR3 length: 14 residues. V lost 5 bases and J 4 bases, leaving 15 bases between the germline ends. The CDR3 sequence is CASSRAGGGYEQYF. DNA for the CDR3: TGTGCCAGCAGTAGGGCCGGGGGCGGATACGAGCAGTACTTC.

Here the CDR3 reads CSASSGRGYNEQFF. The CDR3 DNA reads TGCAGTGCTAGCTCCGGGAGAGGCTACAATGAGCAGTTCTTC. The chain recombines TRBV20-1 with TRBJ2-1, with a tentative D call TRBD2 (6 bases). From germline, CDR1 is DFQATT and CDR2 SNEGSKA (reference sequence). V gave up 3 bases and J gave up 3 bases, with 12 bases separating them. The CDR3 extends over 14 amino acids.